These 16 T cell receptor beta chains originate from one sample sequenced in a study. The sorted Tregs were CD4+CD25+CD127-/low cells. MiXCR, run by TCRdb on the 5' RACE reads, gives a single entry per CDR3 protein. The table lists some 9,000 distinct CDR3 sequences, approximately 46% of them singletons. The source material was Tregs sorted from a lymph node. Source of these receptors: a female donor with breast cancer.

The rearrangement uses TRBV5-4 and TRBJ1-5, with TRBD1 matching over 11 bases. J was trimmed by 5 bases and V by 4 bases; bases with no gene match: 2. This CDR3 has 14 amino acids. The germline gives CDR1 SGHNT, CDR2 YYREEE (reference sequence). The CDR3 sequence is CASSAGQGDQPQHF. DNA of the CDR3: TGTGCCAGCAGCGCGGGACAGGGGGATCAGCCCCAGCATTTT.

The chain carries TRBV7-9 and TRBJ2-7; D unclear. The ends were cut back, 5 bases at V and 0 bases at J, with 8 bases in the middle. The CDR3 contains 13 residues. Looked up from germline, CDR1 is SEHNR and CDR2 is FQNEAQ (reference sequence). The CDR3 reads CASSDPGSYEQYF. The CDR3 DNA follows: TGTGCCAGCAGCGACCCGGGCTCCTACGAGCAGTACTTC.

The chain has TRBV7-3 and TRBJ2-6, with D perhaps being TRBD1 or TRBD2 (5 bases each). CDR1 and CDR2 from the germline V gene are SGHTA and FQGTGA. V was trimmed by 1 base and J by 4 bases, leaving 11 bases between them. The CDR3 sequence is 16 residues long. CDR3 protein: CASSLNPGTGANVLTF. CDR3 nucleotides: TGTGCCAGCAGCTTAAATCCAGGGACCGGGGCCAACGTCCTGACTTTC. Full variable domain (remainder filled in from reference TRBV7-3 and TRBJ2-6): GAGVSQTPSNKVTEKGKYVELRCDPISGHTALYWYRQSLGQGPEFLIYFQGTGAADDSGLPNDRFFAVRPEGSVSTLKIQRTERGDSAVYLCASSLNPGTGANVLTFGAGSRLTVL.

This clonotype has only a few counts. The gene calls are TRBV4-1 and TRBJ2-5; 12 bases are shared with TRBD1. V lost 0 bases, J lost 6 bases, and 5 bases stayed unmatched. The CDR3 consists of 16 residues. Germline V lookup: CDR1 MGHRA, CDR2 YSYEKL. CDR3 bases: TGCGCCAGCAGCCAAGAGGGGACAGGGGGCATGAAGACCCAGTACTTC. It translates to CASSQEGTGGMKTQYF.

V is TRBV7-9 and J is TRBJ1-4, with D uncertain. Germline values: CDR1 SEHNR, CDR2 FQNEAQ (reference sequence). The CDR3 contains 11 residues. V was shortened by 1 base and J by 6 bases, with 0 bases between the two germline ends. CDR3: CASSLDEKLFF. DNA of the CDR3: TGTGCCAGCAGCTTAGATGAAAAACTGTTTTTT.

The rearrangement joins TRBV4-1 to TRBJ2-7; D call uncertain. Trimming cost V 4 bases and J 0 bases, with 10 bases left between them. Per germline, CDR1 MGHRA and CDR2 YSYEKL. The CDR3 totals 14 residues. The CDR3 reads CASSRSTFSYEQYF. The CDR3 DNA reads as TGCGCCAGCAGCCGGAGTACATTCTCCTACGAGCAGTACTTC.

The DNA of the CDR3 is TGTGCCAGCAGTGTGCGAACCGGGGAGCTGTTTTTT. Translation gives CASSVRTGELFF. The rearrangement uses TRBV2 and TRBJ2-2, with no clear D. Trimming stripped 4 bases from V and 5 bases from J, with 5 bases between. There are 12 residues in the CDR3. CDR1 and CDR2 (germline): SNHLY, FYNNEI.

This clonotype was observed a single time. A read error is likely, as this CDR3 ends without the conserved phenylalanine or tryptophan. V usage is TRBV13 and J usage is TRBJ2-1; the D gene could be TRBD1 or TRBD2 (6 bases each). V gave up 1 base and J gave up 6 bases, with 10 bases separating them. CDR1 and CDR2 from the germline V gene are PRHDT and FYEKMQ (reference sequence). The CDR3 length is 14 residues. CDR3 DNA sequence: TGTGCCAGCAGCTTAGACGGGGGCCTCAATGAGCAGTTCTCC. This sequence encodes CASSLDGGLNEQFS.

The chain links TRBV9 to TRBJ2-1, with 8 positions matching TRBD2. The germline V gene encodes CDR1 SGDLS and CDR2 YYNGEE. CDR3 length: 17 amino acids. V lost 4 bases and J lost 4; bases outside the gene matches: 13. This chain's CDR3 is CASSSRPGAGEYNEQFF. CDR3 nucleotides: TGTGCCAGCAGCTCGAGACCAGGAGCGGGGGAATACAATGAGCAGTTCTTC.

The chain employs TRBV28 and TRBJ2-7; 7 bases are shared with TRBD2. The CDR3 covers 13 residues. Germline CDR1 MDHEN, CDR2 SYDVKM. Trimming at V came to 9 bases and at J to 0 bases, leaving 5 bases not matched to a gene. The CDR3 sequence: CASLADSSYEQYF. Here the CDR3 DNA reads TGTGCCAGTCTAGCGGATTCCTCCTACGAGCAGTACTTC.

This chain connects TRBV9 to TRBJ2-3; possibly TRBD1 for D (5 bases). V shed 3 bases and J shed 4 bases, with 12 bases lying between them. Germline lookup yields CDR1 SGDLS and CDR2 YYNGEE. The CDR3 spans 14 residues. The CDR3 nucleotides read TGTGCCAGCAGCGCCCTAGGGGTCGCAGATACGCAGTATTTT. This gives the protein CASSALGVADTQYF.

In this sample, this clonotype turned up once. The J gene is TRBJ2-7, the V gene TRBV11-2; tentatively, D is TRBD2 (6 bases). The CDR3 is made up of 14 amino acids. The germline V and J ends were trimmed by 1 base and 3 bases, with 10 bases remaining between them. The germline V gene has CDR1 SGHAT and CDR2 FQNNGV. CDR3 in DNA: TGTGCCAGCAGCTTAGCGGGCGGGGACTACGAGCAGTACTTC. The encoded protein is CASSLAGGDYEQYF.

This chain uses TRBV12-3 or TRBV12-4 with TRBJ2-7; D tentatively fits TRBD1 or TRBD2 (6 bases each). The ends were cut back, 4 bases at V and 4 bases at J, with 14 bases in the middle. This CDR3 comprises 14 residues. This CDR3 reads CASSWGAAHYEQYF. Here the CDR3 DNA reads TGTGCCAGCAGTTGGGGGGCCGCCCATTACGAGCAGTACTTC.

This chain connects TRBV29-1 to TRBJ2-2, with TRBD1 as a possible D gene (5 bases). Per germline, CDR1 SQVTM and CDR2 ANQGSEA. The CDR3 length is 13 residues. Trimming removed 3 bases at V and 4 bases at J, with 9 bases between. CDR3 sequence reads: CSVDRVGTGELFF. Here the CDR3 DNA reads TGCAGCGTTGACAGGGTTGGCACCGGGGAGCTGTTTTTT.

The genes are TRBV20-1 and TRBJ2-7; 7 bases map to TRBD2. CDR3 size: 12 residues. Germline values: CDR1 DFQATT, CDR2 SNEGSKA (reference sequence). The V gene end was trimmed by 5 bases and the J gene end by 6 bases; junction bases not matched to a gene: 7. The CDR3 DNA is TGCAGTGCTGCGGGGGACTATTCCGAGCAGTACTTC. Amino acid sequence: CSAAGDYSEQYF.

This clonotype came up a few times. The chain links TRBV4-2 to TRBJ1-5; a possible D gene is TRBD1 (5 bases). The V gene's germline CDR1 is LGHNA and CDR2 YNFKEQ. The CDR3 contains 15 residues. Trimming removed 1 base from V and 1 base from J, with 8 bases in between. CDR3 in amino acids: CASSQVGGSNQPQHF. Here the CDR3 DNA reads TGTGCCAGCAGCCAAGTTGGGGGAAGCAATCAGCCCCAGCATTTT.